A single sample is the source of the 24 T cell receptor beta chains below, sequenced in a study of lymphopenia after photon versus proton radiotherapy. The table came from immunoSEQ multiplex PCR; TCRdb's copy has only in-frame clones and leaves some out. Of tens of thousands of clones in the sample, 85% to 90% were seen once. This material consisted of peripheral blood, taken from a patient treated with proton-based radiotherapy. The receptors come from an older woman with cholangiocarcinoma. Some clones in this sample may be carry-over from other donors' samples.

The CDR3 is CASSSGQAGANVLTF. CDR3 DNA: TGTGCCAGCAGCTCCGGACAGGCTGGGGCCAACGTCCTGACTTTC. This chain connects TRBV11-1 to TRBJ2-6; TRBD1 matches at 7 bases. The CDR3 length is 15 residues. CDR1 and CDR2 from the germline V gene are SGHAT and FQDESV (reference sequence). V shed 4 bases, J shed 2 bases, and the junction held 2 bases outside the gene matches.

Here the CDR3 reads CASSSLAGEFTDTQYF. The DNA of the CDR3 is TGTGCCAGCAGTTCACTAGCGGGGGAGTTCACAGATACGCAGTATTTT. The chain employs TRBV6-6 and TRBJ2-3; 11 bases are a match to TRBD2. The germline V gene has CDR1 MNHNY and CDR2 SVGAGI (reference sequence). The ends lost 4 bases at V and 2 bases at J; junction bases unmatched: 5. The CDR3 spans 16 residues.

The chain is built from TRBV18 and TRBJ1-3; D is unresolved. Germline V gives CDR1 KGHSH, CDR2 LQKENI. CDR3 length: 13 residues. V dropped 2 bases and J dropped 2 bases, with 4 bases sitting between them. The CDR3 reads CASSPVTGNTIYF. The CDR3 DNA reads TGTGCCAGCTCACCAGTAACTGGAAACACCATATATTTT.

The V and J genes are TRBV7-8 and TRBJ2-1; 10 bases match TRBD2. The V gene end was trimmed by 3 bases and the J gene end by 6 bases; junction bases not matched to a gene: 5. Germline V gene data show CDR1 as SGHVS and CDR2 as FQNEAQ. The length of the CDR3 is 15 residues. The CDR3 reads CASSLGLAGVNEQFF. CDR3 nucleotides: TGTGCCAGCAGCTTGGGGCTAGCGGGAGTCAATGAGCAGTTCTTC.

The chain has TRBV18 and TRBJ1-1, with D unresolved. The V gene lost 6 bases and the J gene lost 2 bases, with 10 bases spanning the gap. Germline V CDR1 and CDR2: KGHSH, LQKENI. The CDR3 has 13 amino acids. CDR3 in amino acids: CASSHSENTEAFF. Written as DNA, the CDR3 is TGTGCCAGCTCTCACTCAGAAAACACTGAAGCTTTCTTT.

This rearrangement joins TRBV7-2 to TRBJ2-5; 7 nucleotides match TRBD2. The CDR3 contains 11 residues. With V trimmed by 5 bases and J by 11 bases, 5 bases remained unmatched. Per germline, CDR1 SGHTA and CDR2 FQGNSA. CDR3 loop: CASSEMREQYF. In nucleotides, the CDR3 is TGTGCCAGCAGCGAGATGCGGGAGCAGTACTTC.

The V gene is TRBV7-8, the J gene TRBJ2-1, with 8 bases lining up with TRBD2. J gave up 5 bases and V 1 base, and 7 bases lay outside the gene matches. This CDR3 region has 16 residues. Per the germline V gene, CDR1 is SGHVS and CDR2 is FQNEAQ. The CDR3 here is CASSLGGIAGHNEQFF. CDR3 coding DNA: TGTGCCAGCAGCTTAGGAGGAATAGCGGGACACAATGAGCAGTTCTTC.

J is TRBJ2-2 and V is TRBV7-2; 15 nucleotides align to TRBD2. Per germline, CDR1 SGHTA and CDR2 FQGNSA. This CDR3 comprises 16 residues. V shed 4 bases, J shed 5 bases, and the junction held 2 bases outside the gene matches. The CDR3 nucleotides read TGTGCCAGCAGCTCGGGACTAGCGGGAGGTACCGGGGAGCTGTTTTTT. Amino acids: CASSSGLAGGTGELFF.

The chain carries TRBV5-1 and TRBJ2-3; no clear D. The CDR3 has 14 residues. Germline-derived CDR1 and CDR2 are SGHRS and YFSETQ. V gave up 4 bases and J gave up 0 bases, with 9 bases separating them. The CDR3 sequence is CASSPASSTDTQYF. Written as DNA, the CDR3 is TGCGCCAGCAGCCCGGCGTCGAGCACAGATACGCAGTATTTT.

The genes are TRBV5-4 and TRBJ2-1; the D gene is possibly TRBD1 (6 bases). V was cut by 4 bases and J by 6 bases, with 11 bases left in between. The CDR3 covers 13 residues. From germline, CDR1 is SGHNT and CDR2 YYREEE (reference sequence). This CDR3 reads CASSRRGGNEQFF. CDR3 nucleotide sequence: TGTGCCAGCAGCCGCAGGGGCGGCAATGAGCAGTTCTTC.

This clone has just a few counts. This chain links TRBV7-2 with TRBJ1-2, with 9 bases lining up with TRBD1. This CDR3 comprises 13 residues. V dropped 4 bases and J dropped 6; count of bases not matched to a gene: 3. CDR1 SGHTA and CDR2 FQGNSA come from the germline V gene. This CDR3 is CASSYRTGDGYTF. CDR3 nucleotides: TGTGCCAGCAGCTATCGGACAGGGGATGGCTACACCTTC.

The chain uses TRBV5-1 and TRBJ2-2; TRBD1 is a possible D gene (5 bases). CDR1 and CDR2 from the germline V gene are SGHRS and YFSETQ. The length of the CDR3 is 14 residues. V gave up 3 bases and J gave up 1 base, with 7 bases separating them. The CDR3 nucleotides read TGCGCCAGCAGCTCCCAGGGGAACACCGGGGAGCTGTTTTTT. Translating it yields CASSSQGNTGELFF.

The chain is built from TRBV29-1 and TRBJ1-1; tentatively, D is TRBD1 (5 bases). Germline CDR1 SQVTM, CDR2 ANQGSEA. The CDR3 is made up of 14 amino acids. V was shortened by 6 bases and J by 8 bases, with 22 bases between the two germline ends. The CDR3 spells CSVVPGTAVPEAFF. The CDR3 coding sequence is TGCAGCGTGGTGCCTGGGACGGCCGTACCGGAAGCTTTCTTT.

The V gene is TRBV19, the J gene TRBJ2-3, with a weak D call TRBD2 (6 bases). V was clipped by 7 bases and J by 2 bases, with 16 bases between them. CDR1 is LNHDA and CDR2 is SQIVND in the germline V gene (reference sequence). The CDR3 has 15 amino acids. Here the CDR3 DNA reads TGTGCCAGTAAAGGCGGGGAAATGACCACAGATACGCAGTATTTT. It specifies CASKGGEMTTDTQYF.

The chain links TRBV6-4 to TRBJ2-1; TRBD2 matches at 7 bases. Germline V gene lookup returns CDR1 MRHNA and CDR2 SNTAGT. The CDR3 extends over 15 amino acids. V was pared by 3 bases and J by 7 bases, with 9 bases of the junction left unmatched. The CDR3 reads CASSEGRGDWNEQFF. The CDR3, as DNA: TGTGCCAGCAGTGAGGGACGGGGGGATTGGAATGAGCAGTTCTTC.

The V and J genes are TRBV5-1 and TRBJ1-4, with no clear D. Germline lookup yields CDR1 SGHRS and CDR2 YFSETQ. Trimming removed 1 base at V and 3 bases at J, with 22 bases between. This CDR3 contains 19 residues. The CDR3 protein is CASSLSRNPTGSANEKLFF. CDR3 nucleotide sequence: TGCGCCAGCAGCTTGAGTAGAAACCCGACTGGTTCAGCTAATGAAAAACTGTTTTTT.

This clone showed up just once. The chain links TRBV4-3 to TRBJ1-2; D unclear. The CDR3 length is 14 residues. Per germline, CDR1 LGHNA and CDR2 YSLEER. Trimming removed 1 base from V and 4 bases from J, with 10 bases in between. In DNA, the CDR3 is TGCGCCAGCAGCCAAGCGGGGTCCGGCTATGGCTACACCTTC. Its protein product is CASSQAGSGYGYTF.

The chain couples TRBV6-1 to TRBJ1-3, with 7 bases matching TRBD1. V shed 8 bases, J shed 9 bases, and the junction held 13 bases outside the gene matches. The germline V gene encodes CDR1 MNHNS and CDR2 SASEGT. The CDR3 is made up of 14 amino acids. CDR3 bases: TGTGCCAGCCGGACAGGCGACCTCGTTGGCACCATATATTTT. It is translated as CASRTGDLVGTIYF.

This clone has more than one count but fewer than ten. The chain couples TRBV27 to TRBJ1-5; D might be TRBD1 (5 bases). Germline assignment: CDR1 MNHEY and CDR2 SMNVEV (reference sequence). The CDR3 runs to 15 residues. Between the trimmed V and J ends, which lost 1 base and 6 bases, there was a span of 13 bases. CDR3 amino acids: CASSLYQGGRQPQHF. The CDR3 bases are TGTGCCAGCAGTTTATACCAGGGAGGACGTCAGCCCCAGCATTTT.

The genes are TRBV27 and TRBJ1-1, with D possibly being TRBD1 (5 bases). The CDR3 totals 13 residues. Germline loops: CDR1 MNHEY, CDR2 SMNVEV (reference sequence). V was cut by 7 bases and J by 3 bases, with 12 bases left in between. DNA of the CDR3: TGTGCCAGCACGGGAGGGGCGGACACTGAAGCTTTCTTT. It translates to CASTGGADTEAFF.

The V call is TRBV18, the J call TRBJ2-1; 8 bases are shared with TRBD2. The germline V gene encodes CDR1 KGHSH and CDR2 LQKENI. The CDR3 is made up of 16 amino acids. Trimming took 1 base from V and 5 from J; bases not matched to a gene: 7. The CDR3 DNA reads as TGTGCCAGCTCACCACAAAGGGCGGGAGGACACAATGAGCAGTTCTTC. Protein product: CASSPQRAGGHNEQFF.

The chain joins TRBV7-6 to TRBJ1-1; no firm D call. The germline CDR1 and CDR2 sequences are SGHVS and FNYEAQ. The germline V and J ends were trimmed by 5 bases and 3 bases, with 22 bases remaining between them. The CDR3 is made up of 17 amino acids. CDR3 DNA sequence: TGTGCCAGCAGCCCCACCGTGAACTCCAATCGGGACACTGAAGCTTTCTTT. Translated: CASSPTVNSNRDTEAFF.

This chain's CDR3 is CASSPNGLAGGEETQYF. The CDR3 DNA reads as TGTGCCAGCTCACCAAATGGACTAGCGGGGGGGGAAGAGACCCAGTACTTC. The V call is TRBV18, the J call TRBJ2-5, with TRBD2 matching 15 bases. The V segment lost 2 bases and the J segment 3 bases; nucleotides outside the gene matches: 4. The V gene's germline CDR1 is KGHSH and CDR2 LQKENI. The CDR3 runs to 17 residues.

The CDR3 region has the DNA TGTGCCAGCAGCTTAGGGGCAATGAACACTGAAGCTTTCTTT. It is translated as CASSLGAMNTEAFF. The rearrangement joins TRBV7-8 to TRBJ1-1; D not certain. CDR1 is SGHVS, CDR2 FQNEAQ, per germline. Trimming took 1 base from V and 0 from J, leaving 6 bases between them. This CDR3 comprises 14 residues.